Below, 24 T cell receptor beta chains from the same sample are listed, as sequenced in a study of blood T cell repertoires in COVID-19. Sequencing used immunoSEQ multiplex PCR; TCRdb keeps in-frame clones, though not all of them. Among roughly 52,000 clones, around 83% were seen once, and the ten largest hold 5.2%. The sequenced sample was peripheral blood. These receptors came from a human donor in a cohort sampled during active COVID-19.

The chain combines TRBV10-1 with TRBJ2-7, with 11 bases fitting TRBD1. Per the germline V gene, CDR1 is WNHNN and CDR2 is SYGVQD (reference sequence). CDR3 length equals 15 residues. Trimming at V came to 3 bases and at J to 1 base, leaving 2 bases not matched to a gene. DNA for the CDR3: TGCGCCAGCAGTGATGGGACAGGGGGATCCTACGAGCAGTACTTC. It encodes CASSDGTGGSYEQYF.

The genes are TRBV30 and TRBJ2-3, with TRBD1 matching 9 bases. The germline V gene has CDR1 GTSNPN and CDR2 SVGIG (reference sequence). With 1 base clipped from V and 0 bases from J, the junction kept 11 bases outside the gene matches. This CDR3 spans 18 amino acids. The CDR3 DNA reads as TGTGCCTGGAGTGACCTACTTCGCGGGACAGGGAGCACAGATACGCAGTATTTT. It codes for CAWSDLLRGTGSTDTQYF.

The chain employs TRBV7-9 and TRBJ1-5; D unresolved. The V end lost 1 base, the J end lost 4 bases, and 8 bases lay between the germline ends. Germline V lookup: CDR1 SEHNR, CDR2 FQNEAQ (reference sequence). CDR3 length: 14 residues. The CDR3 nucleotides are TGTGCCAGCAGCTTAGGGGCAGGAAATCAGCCCCAGCATTTT. The encoded protein is CASSLGAGNQPQHF.

This chain uses TRBV6-5 with TRBJ1-2, with 7 bases that match TRBD1. CDR1 and CDR2 from the germline V gene are MNHEY and SVGAGI. The CDR3 consists of 15 residues. The J segment lost 3 bases and the V segment lost 5 bases, leaving 9 bases of the junction unmatched. CDR3 protein: CASSSWDSPYYGYTF. CDR3 DNA: TGTGCCAGCAGTAGCTGGGACAGTCCATACTATGGCTACACCTTC.

The J gene is TRBJ2-1, the V gene TRBV18; 12 bases line up with TRBD1. From germline, CDR1 is KGHSH and CDR2 LQKENI. J gave up 0 bases and V 4 bases, and 10 bases lay outside the gene matches. CDR3 size: 19 residues. The CDR3 reads CASSHPGQGAPISYNEQFF. The DNA for the CDR3 is TGTGCCAGCTCACACCCGGGACAGGGGGCGCCTATCTCCTACAATGAGCAGTTCTTC.

The chain recombines TRBV19 with TRBJ1-6; 7 nucleotides agree with TRBD1. Germline V gene sequence: CDR1 LNHDA, CDR2 SQIVND (reference sequence). V shed 5 bases and J 7 bases; nucleotides not matched to a gene: 8. CDR3 length: 15 residues. CDR3 region: CASSVGQAPNSPLHF. The DNA for the CDR3 is TGTGCCAGTAGTGTCGGACAGGCCCCCAATTCACCCCTCCACTTT.

The chain carries TRBV3-1 (or the pseudogene TRBV3-2) and TRBJ2-7, with 11 nucleotides matching TRBD1. Per the germline V gene, CDR1 is LGHDT and CDR2 is YNNKEL (reference sequence). This CDR3 spans 15 amino acids. Losses at the gene ends were 1 base for V and 4 bases for J; bases not matched to a gene: 3. The CDR3 loop is CASSQGTGGAYEQYF. CDR3 DNA: TGTGCCAGCAGCCAAGGGACAGGGGGCGCGTACGAGCAGTACTTC.

This clone has only one observation. The rearrangement joins TRBV30 to TRBJ1-1; possible D gene TRBD1, 5 bases. V was clipped by 6 bases and J by 3 bases, with 20 bases between them. Germline CDR1 reads GTSNPN; CDR2 reads SVGIG (reference sequence). The CDR3 is made up of 15 amino acids. In nucleotides, the CDR3 is TGTGCCTGTTCAAAGTCCTGGGGCGAGCACACTGAAGCTTTCTTT. Protein product: CACSKSWGEHTEAFF.

The chain couples TRBV19 to TRBJ2-7; 8 nucleotides match TRBD2. The ends lost 1 base at V and 0 bases at J; junction bases unmatched: 8. The length of the CDR3 is 17 residues. CDR1 is LNHDA and CDR2 is SQIVND in the germline V gene (reference sequence). CDR3 coding DNA: TGTGCCAGTAGTATAGCCGTGGGACTAGGGAGCTCCTACGAGCAGTACTTC. This codes for CASSIAVGLGSSYEQYF. The full variable domain, its missing parts supplied by reference TRBV19 and TRBJ2-7, is DGGITQSPKYLFRKEGQNVTLSCEQNLNHDAMYWYRQDPGQGLRLIYYSQIVNDFQKGDIAEGYSVSREKKESFPLTVTSAQKNPTAFYLCASSIAVGLGSSYEQYFGPGTRLTVT.

The chain uses TRBV12-5 and TRBJ1-1, with D possibly being TRBD1 (5 bases). Trimming stripped 3 bases from V and 4 bases from J, with 12 bases between. This CDR3 has 14 amino acids. Per the germline V gene, CDR1 is LGHNT and CDR2 is FRNRAP. CDR3 nucleotide sequence: TGTGCTAGTGGTTTTGGGGCGTTGGGCACTGAAGCTTTCTTT. It is translated as CASGFGALGTEAFF.

The genes are TRBV19 and TRBJ2-3; 7 bases are a match to TRBD2. The CDR3 loop spans 16 amino acids. Trimming took 2 bases from V and 3 from J; bases not matched to a gene: 8. Per the germline V gene, CDR1 is LNHDA and CDR2 is SQIVND (reference sequence). Here the CDR3 DNA reads TGTGCCAGTAGTATAACCTTGGGGGGGGAAACAGATACGCAGTATTTT. Translated: CASSITLGGETDTQYF.

V and J are TRBV18 and TRBJ1-2; 8 bases are a match to TRBD1. Germline CDR1 is KGHSH and CDR2 is LQKENI. After removal of 4 bases from V and 2 bases from J, the junction contained 3 bases not matched to a gene. The CDR3 is 14 residues long. CDR3 nucleotides: TGTGCCAGCTCACAGGACAGGGTGAACTATGGCTACACCTTC. Its protein is CASSQDRVNYGYTF.

V is TRBV5-5 and J is TRBJ1-5, with D unclear. V was trimmed by 0 bases and J by 1 base, leaving 8 bases between them. The CDR3 is 15 residues long. Germline V lookup: CDR1 SGHKS, CDR2 YYEKEE (reference sequence). CDR3 sequence (DNA): TGTGCCAGCAGCTTGGAATCGGGAAGCAATCAGCCCCAGCATTTT. Translating gives CASSLESGSNQPQHF.

The rearrangement links TRBV29-1 to TRBJ2-7, with 7 bases identical to TRBD1. CDR1 is SQVTM and CDR2 is ANQGSEA in the germline V gene. This CDR3 is 11 amino acids long. J was trimmed by 3 bases and V by 7 bases; bases with no gene match: 3. This CDR3 is CSGRDSYEQYF. The DNA for the CDR3 is TGCAGCGGACGGGACAGCTACGAGCAGTACTTC.

The chain is built from TRBV7-2 and TRBJ2-3, with D perhaps matching TRBD2 (5 bases). The CDR3 loop spans 13 amino acids. CDR1 and CDR2 from the germline V gene are SGHTA and FQGNSA. V was trimmed by 0 bases and J by 10 bases, leaving 11 bases between them. CDR3 DNA: TGTGCCAGCAGCTTAGCGTATGGAGGTGCGCAGTATTTT. This codes for CASSLAYGGAQYF.

As to this clone: The junction differs from germline at one of its ends, possibly a read error. The chain is built from TRBV7-7 and TRBJ2-2, with 9 nucleotides matching TRBD2. The length of the CDR3 is 16 residues. Germline loops: CDR1 SSHAT, CDR2 FNYEAQ (reference sequence). The CDR3 coding sequence is TGTGCTAGCAGCTCGGTAGCGGGGGAGCTCACCGGGGAGCTGTTTTTT. Its protein is CASSSVAGELTGELFF.

As DNA, the CDR3 is TGTGCCAGCAGTCCTACAACCCTCGGACTTCGCACAGATACGCAGTATTTT. Amino acids: CASSPTTLGLRTDTQYF. This chain uses TRBV27 with TRBJ2-3; a possible D gene is TRBD2 (5 bases). Germline CDR1 MNHEY, CDR2 SMNVEV (reference sequence). V was cut by 5 bases and J by 1 base, with 19 bases left in between. This CDR3 comprises 17 residues.

The V call is TRBV5-1, the J call TRBJ2-1; no definite D call. V shed 4 bases and J shed 3 bases, with 14 bases lying between them. This CDR3 spans 15 amino acids. Germline CDR1 reads SGHRS; CDR2 reads YFSETQ. The CDR3 is CASSPVTGSYNEQFF. The DNA for the CDR3 is TGCGCCAGCAGCCCCGTGACGGGTAGCTACAATGAGCAGTTCTTC.

In its sample, this clone was seen a few times. The chain joins TRBV6-2 or TRBV6-3 to TRBJ1-1; D gene unclear. CDR3 length equals 16 residues. Germline CDR1 and CDR2: MNHEY and SVGEGT. The V end was cut by 6 bases, the J end by 1 base, with 18 bases between. CDR3 loop: CASSPMGTARNTEAFF. The CDR3 bases are TGTGCCAGCAGCCCTATGGGCACGGCCCGGAACACTGAAGCTTTCTTT.

The chain employs TRBV6-4 and TRBJ2-7, with D unclear. The CDR3 runs 15 residues. From germline, CDR1 is MRHNA and CDR2 SNTAGT. V was clipped by 3 bases and J by 3 bases, with 15 bases between them. CDR3 amino acids: CASSETPASHYEQYF. In nucleotides, the CDR3 is TGTGCCAGCAGTGAGACCCCAGCGAGCCACTACGAGCAGTACTTC.

This clone was counted only a few times. The genes are TRBV7-8 and TRBJ1-4, with 7 bases fitting TRBD1. Germline lookup yields CDR1 SGHVS and CDR2 FQNEAQ. V shed 4 bases, J shed 3 bases, and the junction held 2 bases outside the gene matches. The CDR3 is made up of 14 amino acids. CDR3 bases: TGTGCCAGCAGCTCGGGACAGCCTAATGAAAAACTGTTTTTT. Translated, it gives CASSSGQPNEKLFF.

The chain carries TRBV5-1 and TRBJ2-5; D possibly corresponds to TRBD1 (5 bases). V was trimmed by 5 bases and J by 3 bases, leaving 11 bases between them. CDR3 length equals 13 residues. Germline values: CDR1 SGHRS, CDR2 YFSETQ. CDR3 amino acids: CASSRTPKETQYF. CDR3 in DNA: TGCGCCAGCAGTAGGACACCGAAAGAGACCCAGTACTTC.

This clone showed up just once. This rearrangement joins TRBV7-2 to TRBJ1-1, with D perhaps TRBD1 (6 bases). CDR1 is SGHTA and CDR2 is FQGNSA in the germline V gene. The length of the CDR3 is 14 residues. With 3 bases removed from V and 4 bases from J, the gap between germline ends came to 12 bases. CDR3 in amino acids: CASSLRQGTTEAFF. The CDR3 DNA follows: TGTGCCAGCAGCTTGCGGCAGGGGACCACTGAAGCTTTCTTT.

The chain uses TRBV2 and TRBJ2-7, with TRBD1 matching over 10 bases. This CDR3 contains 13 residues. CDR1 SNHLY and CDR2 FYNNEI come from the germline V gene. V gave up 9 bases and J gave up 0 bases; unmatched junction bases: 2. The CDR3 is CASRDRGSYEQYF. The CDR3 DNA is TGTGCCAGTAGGGACAGGGGCTCCTACGAGCAGTACTTC.